What follows are 15 T cell receptor beta chains derived from one specimen sequenced in a study of T cells in tuberculosis. Some clones are missing from TCRdb's copy, which holds only in-frame ones; the method was immunoSEQ multiplex PCR. The sample includes tens of thousands of clones, nearly 95% of them seen just once. Time point noted: new active TB diagnosis, blood taken before or within 7 days of starting treatment. The source material was PBMCs, sampled at tuberculosis diagnosis. All receptors come from an adult with tuberculosis.

V usage is TRBV28 and J usage is TRBJ1-2, with TRBD1 as a possible D gene (5 bases). Germline-derived CDR1 and CDR2 are MDHEN and SYDVKM. The CDR3 is 13 residues long. Trimming removed 7 bases at V and 6 bases at J, with 15 bases between. CDR3 sequence: CASTQGWVDGYTF. CDR3 bases: TGTGCCAGCACCCAGGGATGGGTGGATGGCTACACCTTC.

The gene calls are TRBV4-3 and TRBJ2-2; TRBD2 is a possible D gene (5 bases). Trimming removed 4 bases at V and 2 bases at J, with 11 bases between. Germline lookup yields CDR1 LGHNA and CDR2 YSLEER. This CDR3 region has 15 residues. The CDR3 loop is CASSPSRGNTGELFF. The CDR3 DNA reads as TGCGCCAGCAGCCCCTCTCGGGGTAACACCGGGGAGCTGTTTTTT.

This chain joins TRBV2 and TRBJ2-7; 12 bases align to TRBD2. The germline gives CDR1 SNHLY, CDR2 FYNNEI. V shed 6 bases and J 4 bases; nucleotides not matched to a gene: 4. CDR3 length: 14 residues. The CDR3 nucleotides are TGTGCCAGCAGCGGCGGACTAGCGGGATACGAGCAGTACTTC. Its translation: CASSGGLAGYEQYF.

The chain joins TRBV18 to TRBJ2-5; perhaps TRBD1 as D (6 bases). CDR3 length: 13 amino acids. Trimming pared 3 bases from V and 5 bases from J, leaving 10 bases between. The germline V gene encodes CDR1 KGHSH and CDR2 LQKENI. CDR3 sequence reads: CASSPGTIETQYF. The CDR3 nucleotides are TGTGCCAGCTCACCCGGGACAATTGAGACCCAGTACTTC.

The chain links TRBV20-1 to TRBJ2-3; no clear D gene. CDR1 DFQATT and CDR2 SNEGSKA come from the germline V gene (reference sequence). This CDR3 contains 11 residues. Trimming pared 6 bases from V and 2 bases from J, leaving 6 bases between. CDR3 residues: CSAPFTDTQYF. The CDR3 DNA reads as TGCAGTGCCCCTTTCACAGATACGCAGTATTTT.

The chain carries TRBV6-5 and TRBJ2-1; 13 nucleotides match TRBD2. Germline trimming cut 6 bases from V and 8 bases from J; bases unmatched to any gene: 7. Per the germline V gene, CDR1 is MNHEY and CDR2 is SVGAGI. This CDR3 comprises 15 residues. In DNA, the CDR3 is TGTGCCAGCAGCGCTACTAGCGGGAGGGCCTATGAGCAGTTCTTC. The encoded protein is CASSATSGRAYEQFF.

The rearrangement uses TRBV19 and TRBJ2-7; D uncertain. Germline V lookup: CDR1 LNHDA, CDR2 SQIVND (reference sequence). The V and J ends lost 5 bases and 0 bases respectively, with 11 bases between them. The CDR3 is made up of 14 amino acids. The CDR3 sequence is CASSSRRSSYEQYF. DNA for the CDR3: TGTGCCAGTAGTTCGCGACGGAGCTCCTACGAGCAGTACTTC.

This rearrangement joins TRBV12-5 to TRBJ2-6; no definite D call. The CDR3 is made up of 13 amino acids. Germline CDR1 and CDR2: LGHNT and FRNRAP. Trimming left V 7 bases short and J 0 bases short, with 4 bases between. The CDR3 protein is CASANSGANVLTF. CDR3 coding DNA: TGTGCTAGTGCCAACTCTGGGGCCAACGTCCTGACTTTC.

The rearrangement links TRBV10-3 to TRBJ1-3, with a weak D call TRBD1 (6 bases). In germline, CDR1 is ENHRY, CDR2 SYGVKD. The CDR3 has 14 residues. Trimming shortened V by 9 bases and J by 4 bases, and 16 bases separated the two germline ends. Here the CDR3 reads CAIGPAGVGNTIYF. The CDR3 coding sequence is TGTGCCATAGGCCCCGCAGGGGTAGGAAACACCATATATTTT.

J is TRBJ2-1 and V is TRBV7-2; 8 nucleotides match TRBD2. The V gene end was trimmed by 3 bases and the J gene end by 7 bases; junction bases not matched to a gene: 8. CDR3 length equals 15 residues. Germline CDR1 is SGHTA and CDR2 is FQGNSA. The CDR3 here is CASSFGLAVRNEQFF. The DNA for the CDR3 is TGTGCCAGCAGCTTCGGACTAGCCGTCAGGAATGAGCAGTTCTTC.

The chain uses TRBV5-4 and TRBJ1-1; TRBD1 might be the D (6 bases). The V gene's germline CDR1 is SGHNT and CDR2 YYREEE (reference sequence). This CDR3 has 15 residues. Trimming took off 4 bases at V and 4 bases at J, with 17 bases between the two ends. CDR3 sequence reads: CASSPRAQGITEAFF. In DNA, the CDR3 is TGTGCCAGCAGCCCTCGAGCCCAGGGGATCACTGAAGCTTTCTTT.

The table lists this clone with a few counts. V gene TRBV4-1 combines with J gene TRBJ2-7; possible D gene TRBD2, 5 bases. Trimming took 4 bases from V and 0 from J, leaving 25 bases between them. Germline CDR1 MGHRA, CDR2 YSYEKL. The CDR3 runs to 19 residues. CDR3 sequence (DNA): TGCGCCAGCAGCCCCCGACCACTAGTGTCGGTGCCGAGCTCCTACGAGCAGTACTTC. Its translation is CASSPRPLVSVPSSYEQYF.

The rearrangement joins TRBV7-8 to TRBJ1-2, with TRBD1 matching over 8 bases. The V gene end was trimmed by 5 bases and the J gene end by 1 base; junction bases not matched to a gene: 3. The length of the CDR3 is 14 residues. Per the germline V gene, CDR1 is SGHVS and CDR2 is FQNEAQ. The chain's CDR3 is CASSSRGLNYGYTF. CDR3 nucleotide sequence: TGTGCCAGCAGCAGCAGGGGGCTTAACTATGGCTACACCTTC.

V gene TRBV29-1 combines with J gene TRBJ2-1; D is perhaps TRBD1 (6 bases). Germline V CDR1 and CDR2: SQVTM, ANQGSEA. There are 12 residues in the CDR3. The V end lost 4 bases, the J end lost 3 bases, and 7 bases lay between the germline ends. This chain's CDR3 is CSVGDNYNEQFF. The CDR3 DNA reads as TGCAGCGTTGGGGACAACTACAATGAGCAGTTCTTC.

This chain links TRBV7-2 with TRBJ1-2; 7 bases match TRBD1. The J segment lost 0 bases and the V segment lost 5 bases, leaving 3 bases of the junction unmatched. The germline V gene has CDR1 SGHTA and CDR2 FQGNSA. CDR3 length equals 14 residues. For the CDR3, the DNA is TGTGCCAGCAGCCGGGACAGCTCTAACTATGGCTACACCTTC. This sequence encodes CASSRDSSNYGYTF. The variable domain in full, completed from reference TRBV7-2 and TRBJ1-2, reads GAGVSQSPSNKVTEKGKDVELRCDPISGHTALYWYRQSLGQGLEFLIYFQGNSAPDKSGLPSDRFSAERTGGSVSTLTIQRTQQEDSAVYLCASSRDSSNYGYTFGSGTRLTVV.